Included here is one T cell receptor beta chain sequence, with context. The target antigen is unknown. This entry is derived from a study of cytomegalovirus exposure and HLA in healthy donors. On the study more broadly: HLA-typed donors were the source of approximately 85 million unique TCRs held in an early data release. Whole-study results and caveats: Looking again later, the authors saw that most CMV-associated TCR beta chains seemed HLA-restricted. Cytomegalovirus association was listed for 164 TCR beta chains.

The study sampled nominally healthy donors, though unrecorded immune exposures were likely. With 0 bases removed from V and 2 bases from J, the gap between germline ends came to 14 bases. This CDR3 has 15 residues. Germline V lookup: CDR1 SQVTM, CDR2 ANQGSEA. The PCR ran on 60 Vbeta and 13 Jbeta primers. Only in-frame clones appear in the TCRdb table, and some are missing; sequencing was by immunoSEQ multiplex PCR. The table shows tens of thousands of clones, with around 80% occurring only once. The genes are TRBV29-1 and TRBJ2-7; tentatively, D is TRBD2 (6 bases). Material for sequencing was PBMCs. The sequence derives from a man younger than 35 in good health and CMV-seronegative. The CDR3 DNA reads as TGCAGCGTTGAAGAAGGAGGGCGGAAAGCCTACGAGCAGTACTTC. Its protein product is CSVEEGGRKAYEQYF.